This T cell receptor beta chain was recorded in a study of shared clonotypes between healthy human individuals. CD45RO-negative, CCR7-positively selected cells formed the naive CD8 fraction, excluding terminally differentiated effector memory CD45RA+ cells. Assay used: immunoSEQ multiplex PCR; TCRdb lists only in-frame clones, some missing. The sample shows about 600,000 clones, around 95% of them seen only once. CDR3 length: 14 amino acids. The germline gives CDR1 LGHNA, CDR2 YNFKEQ. V lost 1 base and J lost 6; bases outside the gene matches: 0. This chain connects TRBV4-2 to TRBJ2-2, with TRBD2 matching over 9 bases. Sequencing was performed on naive CD8+ T cells sorted from blood. The sequence came from a woman aged 25 to 39 in good health. CDR3 region: CASSQGTSAGELFF. In DNA form, the CDR3 reads TGTGCCAGCAGCCAAGGGACTAGCGCCGGGGAGCTGTTTTTT.